The sequence of this TCR beta chain was determined in a study of CD8 T cells in Susac syndrome. RNA, at roughly 0.5 to 1 ug, was reverse transcribed with random hexamers. The authors amplified TCR beta CDR3 across 54 Vbeta and 13 Jbeta using immunoSEQ multiplex PCR. MiXCR, applied by TCRdb to the immunoSEQ multiplex PCR reads, yields one record per CDR3 protein. The profile shows tens of thousands of distinct CDR3 sequences, around 90% of them singletons. The V gene's germline CDR1 is SGDLS and CDR2 YYNGEE. V lost 0 bases, J lost 9 bases, and 10 bases lay in between. The CDR3 contains 13 residues. This clonotype showed up just once.

The source is a human donor with multiple sclerosis. Input material: CD8+ T cells from PBMCs. The chain combines TRBV9 with TRBJ2-1; unclear D gene. CDR3 amino acids: CASSVGAEVEQFF. The CDR3 DNA is TGTGCCAGCAGCGTAGGTGCAGAAGTTGAGCAGTTCTTC.